Here is one TCR beta chain with its context. This record belongs to a study of shared clonotypes between healthy human individuals. Germline CDR1 and CDR2: SGHKS and YYEKEE (reference sequence). V was clipped by 1 base and J by 2 bases, with 12 bases between them. The CDR3 covers 15 residues. Repertoires were generated with immunoSEQ multiplex PCR, while TCRdb's copy carries only in-frame clones and drops some. The sample yields 700,000 to 950,000 clones, about 96% seen once. Naive CD8 cells, CD45RO-negative and positively selected for CCR7, excluded terminally differentiated effector memory CD45RA+ cells.

The sequence came from a man under 40 in good health. The V call is TRBV5-5, the J call TRBJ1-1; D is uncertain. Material: naive CD8+ T cells sorted from blood. CDR3 residues: CASSLRDLYNTEAFF. The CDR3 region has the DNA TGTGCCAGCAGCTTGAGGGATTTATACAACACTGAAGCTTTCTTT.